Below are 18 T cell receptor beta chains sequenced from a single sample in a study of early T cells in non-severe SARS-CoV-2 infection. A single record per CDR3 protein comes from TCRdb applying MiXCR to the 5' RACE reads. This sample yields over 70,000 distinct CDR3 sequences, of which more than 14% are seen a single time; about 3.7% belongs to the top ten. The sequencing used whole blood, collected at baseline. These receptors were taken from an adult who was a healthcare worker with PCR-confirmed SARS-CoV-2 infection or an uninfected control (not recorded which).

The sample holds a few counts of this clonotype. The chain links TRBV20-1 to TRBJ2-1; the match to TRBD1 covers 7 bases. This CDR3 has 12 residues. The V gene end was trimmed by 4 bases and the J gene end by 7 bases; junction bases not matched to a gene: 4. CDR1 is DFQATT and CDR2 is SNEGSKA in the germline V gene (reference sequence). The CDR3: CSATDRANEQFF. In DNA form, the CDR3 reads TGCAGTGCTACAGACAGGGCAAATGAGCAGTTCTTC.

This clonotype was seen more than once but under ten times. The rearrangement joins TRBV28 to TRBJ2-2; 13 nucleotides agree with TRBD2. V shed 2 bases and J 6 bases; nucleotides not matched to a gene: 15. The CDR3 has 20 residues. Germline CDR1 MDHEN, CDR2 SYDVKM. As DNA, the CDR3 is TGTGCCAGCAGTTTAAGGGGATACTCCGGGACTAGCGGGAAGGCCGGGGAGCTGTTTTTT. The encoded protein is CASSLRGYSGTSGKAGELFF.

J is TRBJ1-2 and V is TRBV5-5, with D maybe TRBD1 (6 bases). The CDR3 totals 15 residues. V lost 1 base and J 4 bases, leaving 14 bases between the germline ends. Germline V lookup: CDR1 SGHKS, CDR2 YYEKEE (reference sequence). The CDR3 coding sequence is TGTGCCAGCAGCTTGAGTACCCAGGGGCCCTATGGCTACACCTTC. Encoded protein: CASSLSTQGPYGYTF.

Only a few counts were recorded for this clonotype. The V and J genes are TRBV20-1 and TRBJ2-7, with 11 bases fitting TRBD2. The V gene end was trimmed by 0 bases and the J gene end by 6 bases; junction bases not matched to a gene: 4. This CDR3 region has 14 residues. CDR1 is DFQATT and CDR2 is SNEGSKA in the germline V gene (reference sequence). The CDR3 region is CSARDSGRAFEQYF. The CDR3 DNA reads TGCAGTGCTAGAGATAGCGGGAGGGCCTTCGAGCAGTACTTC.

This clonotype has a count of ten or more. The chain has TRBV4-1 and TRBJ2-7; TRBD1 matches at 9 bases. CDR3 length: 17 residues. Germline V CDR1 and CDR2: MGHRA, YSYEKL. The J segment lost 4 bases and the V segment lost 1 base, leaving 11 bases of the junction unmatched. CDR3 DNA: TGCGCCAGCAGCCAAGGCGAACAGGGGGCAGTGTCGTACGAGCAGTACTTC. This gives the protein CASSQGEQGAVSYEQYF.

The rearrangement links TRBV9 to TRBJ1-1; D gene ambiguous. Germline CDR1 reads SGDLS; CDR2 reads YYNGEE. The CDR3 is 13 amino acids. V shed 0 bases and J shed 5 bases, with 8 bases lying between them. Here the CDR3 DNA reads TGTGCCAGCAGCGTAGGAGGGAGGACTGAAGCTTTCTTT. Residues: CASSVGGRTEAFF. The variable domain in full, completed from reference TRBV9 and TRBJ1-1, reads DSGVTQTPKHLITATGQRVTLRCSPRSGDLSVYWYQQSLDQGLQFLIQYYNGEERAKGNILERFSAQQFPDLHSELNLSSLELGDSALYFCASSVGGRTEAFFGQGTRLTVV.

This chain uses TRBV7-3 with TRBJ2-3, with 7 bases aligning to TRBD2. With 5 bases clipped from V and 3 bases from J, the junction kept 5 bases outside the gene matches. The V gene's germline CDR1 is SGHTA and CDR2 FQGTGA. CDR3 length equals 14 residues. CDR3 coding DNA: TGTGCCAGCAGCCCTGGGACTAAAACAGATACGCAGTATTTT. The encoded protein is CASSPGTKTDTQYF. The full variable domain, its missing parts supplied by reference TRBV7-3 and TRBJ2-3, is GAGVSQTPSNKVTEKGKYVELRCDPISGHTALYWYRQSLGQGPEFLIYFQGTGAADDSGLPNDRFFAVRPEGSVSTLKIQRTERGDSAVYLCASSPGTKTDTQYFGPGTRLTVL.

V is TRBV28 and J is TRBJ2-7, with TRBD1 matching over 7 bases. CDR1 and CDR2 from the germline V gene are MDHEN and SYDVKM. The CDR3 contains 12 residues. V gave up 4 bases and J gave up 6 bases; unmatched junction bases: 3. The CDR3 region has the DNA TGTGCCAGCAGTTCACAGGGGCGCGAGCAGTACTTC. Translating it yields CASSSQGREQYF.

There are a few counts of this clonotype. The rearrangement links TRBV10-3 to TRBJ2-6; unclear D gene. The CDR3 is 15 residues long. V gave up 6 bases and J gave up 4 bases, with 13 bases separating them. The germline CDR1 and CDR2 sequences are ENHRY and SYGVKD. In DNA form, the CDR3 reads TGTGCCATCAGCCCCCATGGTTCCGGGGCCAACGTCCTGACTTTC. It codes for CAISPHGSGANVLTF.

This clonotype was seen a handful of times. This rearrangement joins TRBV19 to TRBJ2-3, with D perhaps TRBD2 (6 bases). The CDR3 consists of 14 residues. Trimming took off 4 bases at V and 1 base at J, with 9 bases between the two ends. CDR1 is LNHDA and CDR2 is SQIVND in the germline V gene (reference sequence). The DNA for the CDR3 is TGTGCCAGTAGTACCGGGACTGGCACAGATACGCAGTATTTT. This gives the protein CASSTGTGTDTQYF.

This clonotype came up a few times. V is TRBV28 and J is TRBJ1-2, with D perhaps matching TRBD1 (6 bases). Germline lookup yields CDR1 MDHEN and CDR2 SYDVKM. The CDR3 sequence is 14 residues long. V gave up 6 bases and J gave up 7 bases, with 18 bases separating them. The CDR3 bases are TGTGCCAGCAGCATCGGGGGCGCAAATGGTGGCTACACCTTC. It codes for CASSIGGANGGYTF.

The chain is built from TRBV20-1 and TRBJ2-5; D is possibly TRBD2 (6 bases). Germline CDR1 reads DFQATT; CDR2 reads SNEGSKA (reference sequence). The V end lost 5 bases, the J end lost 4 bases, and 14 bases lay between the germline ends. The CDR3 length is 13 residues. Here the CDR3 DNA reads TGCAGTGCTTCTCCGACTAGGCGAGAGACCCAGTACTTC. Translation gives CSASPTRRETQYF.

This clonotype was seen more than once but under ten times. The rearrangement joins TRBV7-9 to TRBJ1-2; D gene unclear. With 8 bases removed from V and 1 base from J, the gap between germline ends came to 5 bases. The V gene's germline CDR1 is SEHNR and CDR2 FQNEAQ (reference sequence). The CDR3 spans 11 residues. The CDR3 here is CASHSNYGYTF. In nucleotides, the CDR3 is TGTGCCAGCCACAGTAACTATGGCTACACCTTC.

The V gene is TRBV20-1, the J gene TRBJ2-3; TRBD2 agrees at 9 bases. With V trimmed by 1 base and J by 5 bases, 10 bases remained unmatched. From germline, CDR1 is DFQATT and CDR2 SNEGSKA (reference sequence). This CDR3 is 16 amino acids long. The CDR3 region is CSARVAGGPEIDTQYF. DNA for the CDR3: TGCAGTGCTAGAGTGGCGGGAGGGCCTGAGATAGATACGCAGTATTTT.

This clonotype has just a few counts. This chain joins TRBV3-1 and TRBJ2-5; TRBD1 agrees at 7 bases. The CDR3 runs 14 residues. CDR1 LGHDT and CDR2 YNNKEL come from the germline V gene (reference sequence). V shed 2 bases and J 5 bases; nucleotides not matched to a gene: 5. The CDR3 here is CASSQKTGQETQYF. In DNA form, the CDR3 reads TGTGCCAGCAGCCAAAAGACAGGGCAGGAGACCCAGTACTTC.

This clonotype was recorded many times. The chain uses TRBV30 and TRBJ2-5; D not certain. V was clipped by 7 bases and J by 7 bases, with 13 bases between them. The germline CDR1 and CDR2 sequences are GTSNPN and SVGIG (reference sequence). The CDR3 is 11 residues long. The CDR3: CALDELLTQYF. The CDR3 DNA follows: TGTGCCTTGGACGAGCTGTTGACCCAGTACTTC.

The CDR3 reads CASSLGKLNTEAFF. The CDR3 nucleotides are TGTGCCAGCAGCCTCGGGAAATTGAACACTGAAGCTTTCTTT. The V call is TRBV11-3, the J call TRBJ1-1; D not certain. This CDR3 has 14 amino acids. Germline-derived CDR1 and CDR2 are SGHNT and YENEEA. V dropped 5 bases and J dropped 0 bases, with 10 bases sitting between them.

This rearrangement joins TRBV5-1 to TRBJ2-1; D ambiguous. CDR3 length equals 12 residues. Germline lookup yields CDR1 SGHRS and CDR2 YFSETQ. Trimming left V 0 bases short and J 6 bases short, with 4 bases between. The DNA for the CDR3 is TGCGCCAGCAGCTTGGAAGGCAATGAGCAGTTCTTC. Protein: CASSLEGNEQFF.